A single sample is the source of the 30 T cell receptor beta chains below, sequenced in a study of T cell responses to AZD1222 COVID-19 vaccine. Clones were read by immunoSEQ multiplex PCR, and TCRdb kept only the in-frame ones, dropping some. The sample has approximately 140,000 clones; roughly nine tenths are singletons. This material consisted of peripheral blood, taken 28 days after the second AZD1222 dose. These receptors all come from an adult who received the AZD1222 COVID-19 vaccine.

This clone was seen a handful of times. The CDR3 protein is CASSFGTGGAGYGYTF. In nucleotides, the CDR3 is TGTGCCAGCAGTTTTGGGACAGGGGGCGCGGGCTATGGCTACACCTTC. This chain joins TRBV27 and TRBJ1-2, with 12 bases matching TRBD1. The CDR3 is 16 amino acids. CDR1 is MNHEY and CDR2 is SMNVEV in the germline V gene (reference sequence). V lost 3 bases, J lost 4 bases, and 6 bases stayed unmatched.

The CDR3 sequence: CASSFSIGGNTEAFF. DNA for the CDR3: TGTGCCAGCAGCTTTTCAATCGGTGGGAACACTGAAGCTTTCTTT. The V and J genes are TRBV7-9 and TRBJ1-1; D is undetermined. This CDR3 comprises 15 residues. The ends were cut back, 3 bases at V and 1 base at J, with 12 bases in the middle. Germline values: CDR1 SEHNR, CDR2 FQNEAQ (reference sequence).

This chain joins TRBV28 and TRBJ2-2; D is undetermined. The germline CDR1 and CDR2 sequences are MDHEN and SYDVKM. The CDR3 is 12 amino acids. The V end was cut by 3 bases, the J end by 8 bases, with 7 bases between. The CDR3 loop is CASSFRTGELFF. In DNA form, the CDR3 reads TGTGCCAGCAGTTTCCGAACGGGGGAGCTGTTTTTT. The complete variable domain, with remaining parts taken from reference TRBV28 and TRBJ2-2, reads DVKVTQSSRYLVKRTGEKVFLECVQDMDHENMFWYRQDPGLGLRLIYFSYDVKMKEKGDIPEGYSVSREKKERFSLILESASTNQTSMYLCASSFRTGELFFGEGSRLTVL.

Here the CDR3 DNA reads TGTGCCAGCAGCCGAAGACAGGGCGCTGGGGCCAACGTCCTGACTTTC. It is translated as CASSRRQGAGANVLTF. J is TRBJ2-6 and V is TRBV7-9; 7 bases map to TRBD1. Germline CDR1 is SEHNR and CDR2 is FQNEAQ (reference sequence). The CDR3 is 16 residues long. The trim removed 5 bases at V and 2 bases at J, leaving 6 bases unmatched.

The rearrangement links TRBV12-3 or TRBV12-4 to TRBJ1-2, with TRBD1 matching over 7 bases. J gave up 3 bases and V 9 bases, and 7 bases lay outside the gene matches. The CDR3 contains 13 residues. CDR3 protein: CASTDRADYGYTF. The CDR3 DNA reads TGTGCCAGTACCGACAGGGCCGACTATGGCTACACCTTC.

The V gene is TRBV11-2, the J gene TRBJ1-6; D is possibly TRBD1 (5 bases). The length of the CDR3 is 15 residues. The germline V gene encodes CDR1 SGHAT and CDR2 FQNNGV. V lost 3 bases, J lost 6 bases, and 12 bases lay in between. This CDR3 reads CASSFGGSLNSPLHF. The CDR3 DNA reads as TGTGCCAGCAGCTTCGGGGGGTCCCTTAATTCACCCCTCCACTTT.

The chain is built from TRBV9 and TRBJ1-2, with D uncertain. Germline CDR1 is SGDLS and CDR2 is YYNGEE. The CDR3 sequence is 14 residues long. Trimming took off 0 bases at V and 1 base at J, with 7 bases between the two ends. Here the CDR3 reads CASSVATLNYGYTF. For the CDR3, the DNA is TGTGCCAGCAGCGTAGCAACCCTTAACTATGGCTACACCTTC.

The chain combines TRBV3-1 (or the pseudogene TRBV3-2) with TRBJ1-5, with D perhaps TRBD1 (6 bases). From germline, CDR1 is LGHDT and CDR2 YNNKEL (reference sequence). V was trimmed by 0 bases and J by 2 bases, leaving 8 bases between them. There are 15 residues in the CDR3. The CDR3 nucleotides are TGTGCCAGCAGCCAAGATCCAGGGGGCAATCAGCCCCAGCATTTT. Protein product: CASSQDPGGNQPQHF.

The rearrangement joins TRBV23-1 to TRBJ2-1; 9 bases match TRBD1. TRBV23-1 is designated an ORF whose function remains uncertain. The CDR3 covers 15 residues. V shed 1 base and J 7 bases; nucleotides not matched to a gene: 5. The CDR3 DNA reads TGCGCCAGCAGTCAATTTGGGACAGGGAAGAATGAGCAGTTCTTC. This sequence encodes CASSQFGTGKNEQFF.

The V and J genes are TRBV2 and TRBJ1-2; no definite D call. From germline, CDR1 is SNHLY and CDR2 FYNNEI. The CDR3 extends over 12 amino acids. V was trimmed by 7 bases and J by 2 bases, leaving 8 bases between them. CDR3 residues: CASTPRNYGYTF. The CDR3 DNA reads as TGTGCCAGCACCCCCCGGAACTATGGCTACACCTTC.

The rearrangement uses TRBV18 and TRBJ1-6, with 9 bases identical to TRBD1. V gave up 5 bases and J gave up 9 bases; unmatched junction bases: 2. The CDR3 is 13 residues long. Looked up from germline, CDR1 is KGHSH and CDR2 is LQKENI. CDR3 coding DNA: TGTGCCAGCTCAGGGGACAGGGCTTCACCCCTCCACTTT. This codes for CASSGDRASPLHF.

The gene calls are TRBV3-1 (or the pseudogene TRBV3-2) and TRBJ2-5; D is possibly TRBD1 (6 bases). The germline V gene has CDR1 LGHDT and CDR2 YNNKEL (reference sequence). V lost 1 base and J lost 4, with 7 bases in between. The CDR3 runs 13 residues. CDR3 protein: CASSQVGGETQYF. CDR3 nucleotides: TGTGCCAGCAGCCAAGTAGGGGGAGAGACCCAGTACTTC.

The CDR3 here is CASSVGSTNEKLFF. The DNA of the CDR3 is TGTGCCAGCAGCGTAGGCTCAACTAATGAAAAACTGTTTTTT. The chain carries TRBV9 and TRBJ1-4; D is unclear. CDR1 is SGDLS, CDR2 YYNGEE, per germline. V was pared by 0 bases and J by 0 bases, with 3 bases between. CDR3 length: 14 residues.

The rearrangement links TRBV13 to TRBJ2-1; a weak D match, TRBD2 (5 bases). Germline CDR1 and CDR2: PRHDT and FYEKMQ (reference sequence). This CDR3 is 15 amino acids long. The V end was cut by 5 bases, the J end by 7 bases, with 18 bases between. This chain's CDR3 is CASSLDFNPGNEQFF. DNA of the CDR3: TGTGCCAGCAGCCTCGACTTCAACCCGGGGAATGAGCAGTTCTTC.

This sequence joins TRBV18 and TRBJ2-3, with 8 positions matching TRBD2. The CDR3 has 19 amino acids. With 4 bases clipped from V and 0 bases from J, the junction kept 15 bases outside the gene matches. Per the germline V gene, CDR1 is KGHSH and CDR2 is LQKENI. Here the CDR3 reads CASSLKLAGRRSSTDTQYF. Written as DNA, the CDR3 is TGTGCCAGCTCACTAAAATTAGCGGGACGTAGATCTAGCACAGATACGCAGTATTTT. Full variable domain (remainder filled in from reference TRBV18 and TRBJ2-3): NAGVMQNPRHLVRRRGQEARLRCSPMKGHSHVYWYRQLPEEGLKFMVYLQKENIIDESGMPKERFSAEFPKEGPSILRIQQVVRGDSAAYFCASSLKLAGRRSSTDTQYFGPGTRLTVL.

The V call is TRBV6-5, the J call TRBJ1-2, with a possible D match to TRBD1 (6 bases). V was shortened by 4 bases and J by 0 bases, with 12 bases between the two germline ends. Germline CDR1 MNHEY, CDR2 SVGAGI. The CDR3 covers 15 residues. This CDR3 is CASSFGGQSNYGYTF. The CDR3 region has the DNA TGTGCCAGCAGTTTCGGCGGACAGTCTAACTATGGCTACACCTTC.

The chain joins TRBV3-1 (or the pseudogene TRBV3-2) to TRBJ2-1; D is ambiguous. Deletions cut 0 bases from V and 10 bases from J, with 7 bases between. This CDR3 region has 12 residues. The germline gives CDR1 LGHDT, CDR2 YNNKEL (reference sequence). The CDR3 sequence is CASSQETGEQFF. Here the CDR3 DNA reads TGTGCCAGCAGCCAAGAAACCGGGGAGCAGTTCTTC.

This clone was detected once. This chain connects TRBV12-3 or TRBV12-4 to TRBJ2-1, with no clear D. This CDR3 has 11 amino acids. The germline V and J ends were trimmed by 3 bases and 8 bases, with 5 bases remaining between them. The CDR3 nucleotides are TGTGCCAGCAGTTTGAGGTATGAGCAGTTCTTC. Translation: CASSLRYEQFF.

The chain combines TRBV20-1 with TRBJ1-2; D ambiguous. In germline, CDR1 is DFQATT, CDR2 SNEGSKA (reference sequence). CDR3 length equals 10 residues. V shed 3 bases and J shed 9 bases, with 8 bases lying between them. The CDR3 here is CSASGESYTF. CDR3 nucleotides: TGCAGTGCTAGCGGTGAGAGCTACACCTTC.

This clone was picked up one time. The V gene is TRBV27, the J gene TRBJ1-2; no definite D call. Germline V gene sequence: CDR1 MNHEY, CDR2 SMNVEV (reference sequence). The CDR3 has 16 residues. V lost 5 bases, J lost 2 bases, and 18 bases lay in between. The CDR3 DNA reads TGTGCCAGCAGTCCAAATCCTCATCGGGGAAACTATGGCTACACCTTC. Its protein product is CASSPNPHRGNYGYTF.

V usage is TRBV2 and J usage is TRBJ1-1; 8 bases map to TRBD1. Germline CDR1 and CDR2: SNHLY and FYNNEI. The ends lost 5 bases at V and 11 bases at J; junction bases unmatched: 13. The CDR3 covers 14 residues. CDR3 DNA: TGTGCCAGCAGTTCTAGGACAGGGTACCCTGCGGCTTTCTTT. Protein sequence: CASSSRTGYPAAFF. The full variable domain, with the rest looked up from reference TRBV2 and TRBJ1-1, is EPEVTQTPSHQVTQMGQEVILRCVPISNHLYFYWYRQILGQKVEFLVSFYNNEISEKSEIFDDQFSVERPDGSNFTLKIRSTKLEDSAMYFCASSSRTGYPAAFFGQGTRLTVV.

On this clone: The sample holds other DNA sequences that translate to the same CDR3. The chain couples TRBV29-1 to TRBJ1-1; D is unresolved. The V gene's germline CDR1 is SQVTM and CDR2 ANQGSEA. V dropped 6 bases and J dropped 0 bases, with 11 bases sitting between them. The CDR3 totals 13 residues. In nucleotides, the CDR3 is TGCAGCGTGGCCGGACGATTGAACACTGAAGCTTTCTTT. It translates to CSVAGRLNTEAFF. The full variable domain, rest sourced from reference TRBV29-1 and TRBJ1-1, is SAVISQKPSRDICQRGTSLTIQCQVDSQVTMMFWYRQQPGQSLTLIATANQGSEATYESGFVIDKFPISRPNLTFSTLTVSNMSPEDSSIYLCSVAGRLNTEAFFGQGTRLTVV.

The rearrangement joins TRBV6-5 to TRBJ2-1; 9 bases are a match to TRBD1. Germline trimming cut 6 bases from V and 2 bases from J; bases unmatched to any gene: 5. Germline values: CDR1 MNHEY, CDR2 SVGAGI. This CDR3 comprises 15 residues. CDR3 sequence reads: CASRSTGGTYNEQFF. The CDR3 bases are TGTGCCAGCAGATCTACAGGGGGCACCTACAATGAGCAGTTCTTC.

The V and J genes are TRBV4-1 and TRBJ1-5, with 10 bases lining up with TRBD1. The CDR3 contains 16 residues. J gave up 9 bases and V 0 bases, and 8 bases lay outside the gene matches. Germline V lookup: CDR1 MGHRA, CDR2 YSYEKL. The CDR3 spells CASSQDPGDRGRPQHF. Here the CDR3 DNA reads TGCGCCAGCAGCCAAGATCCGGGGGACAGGGGCCGGCCCCAGCATTTT.

CDR3: CASAPLGGSSYEQYF. The CDR3 DNA is TGTGCTAGTGCCCCACTGGGGGGGAGCTCCTACGAGCAGTACTTC. The chain combines TRBV12-5 with TRBJ2-7; 7 bases fit TRBD2. V gave up 7 bases and J gave up 0 bases; unmatched junction bases: 9. The germline V gene encodes CDR1 LGHNT and CDR2 FRNRAP. This CDR3 region has 15 residues.

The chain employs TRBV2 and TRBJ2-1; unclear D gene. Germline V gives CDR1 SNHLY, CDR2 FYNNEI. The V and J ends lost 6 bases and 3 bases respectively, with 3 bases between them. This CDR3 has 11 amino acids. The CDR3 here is CASSLYNEQFF. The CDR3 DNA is TGTGCCAGCAGCCTCTACAATGAGCAGTTCTTC. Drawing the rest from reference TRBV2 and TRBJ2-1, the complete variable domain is EPEVTQTPSHQVTQMGQEVILRCVPISNHLYFYWYRQILGQKVEFLVSFYNNEISEKSEIFDDQFSVERPDGSNFTLKIRSTKLEDSAMYFCASSLYNEQFFGPGTRLTVL.

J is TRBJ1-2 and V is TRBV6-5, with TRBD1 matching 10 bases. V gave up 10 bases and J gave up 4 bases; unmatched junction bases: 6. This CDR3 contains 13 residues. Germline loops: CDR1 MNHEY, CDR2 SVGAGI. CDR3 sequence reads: CAIRQGAGYGYTF. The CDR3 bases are TGTGCCATCCGACAGGGGGCCGGCTATGGCTACACCTTC.

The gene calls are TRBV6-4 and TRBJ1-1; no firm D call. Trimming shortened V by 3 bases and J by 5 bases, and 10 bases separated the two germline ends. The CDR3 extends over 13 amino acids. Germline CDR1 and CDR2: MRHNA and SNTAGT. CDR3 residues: CASSDSWRTEAFF. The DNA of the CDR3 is TGTGCCAGCAGTGATTCCTGGAGGACTGAAGCTTTCTTT.

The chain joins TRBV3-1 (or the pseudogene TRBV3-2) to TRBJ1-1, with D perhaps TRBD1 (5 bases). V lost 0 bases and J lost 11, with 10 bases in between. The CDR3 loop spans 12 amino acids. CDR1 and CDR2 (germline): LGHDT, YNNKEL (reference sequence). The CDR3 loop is CASSQEAGTAFF. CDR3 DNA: TGTGCCAGCAGCCAAGAGGCGGGGACGGCTTTCTTT.

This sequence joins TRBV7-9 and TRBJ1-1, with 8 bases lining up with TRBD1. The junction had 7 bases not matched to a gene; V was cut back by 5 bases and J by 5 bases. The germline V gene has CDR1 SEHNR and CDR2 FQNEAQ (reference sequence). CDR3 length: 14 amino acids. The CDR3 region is CASSARRGLTEAFF. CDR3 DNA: TGTGCCAGCAGCGCCCGCAGGGGGCTGACTGAAGCTTTCTTT.